These 14 T cell receptor beta chains share one sample of origin, sequenced in a study of T cell repertoires in cytomegalovirus infection. TCRdb reanalysed the reads using MiXCR and keeps one entry per CDR3 protein. The data show approximately 500,000 distinct CDR3 sequences, with about 10% seen just once and more than 8.5% held by the top ten. The specimen was PBMCs. The receptors derive from a human donor in good health (CMV status not recorded). Some clones in this sample may be carry-over from other donors' samples.

This clonotype was counted only a few times. The chain recombines TRBV18 with TRBJ1-3, with D hard to call. Germline loops: CDR1 KGHSH, CDR2 LQKENI. V dropped 2 bases and J dropped 0 bases, with 14 bases sitting between them. The CDR3 contains 17 residues. The CDR3 DNA reads TGTGCCAGCTCACCATCAGCCGGGCAGGACTCTGGAAACACCATATATTTT. Translation gives CASSPSAGQDSGNTIYF. The full variable domain, its missing parts supplied by reference TRBV18 and TRBJ1-3, is NAGVMQNPRHLVRRRGQEARLRCSPMKGHSHVYWYRQLPEEGLKFMVYLQKENIIDESGMPKERFSAEFPKEGPSILRIQQVVRGDSAAYFCASSPSAGQDSGNTIYFGEGSWLTVV.

The chain employs TRBV20-1 and TRBJ2-1; D remains unclear. The CDR3 sequence is 15 residues long. The ends were cut back, 3 bases at V and 0 bases at J, with 12 bases in the middle. CDR1 and CDR2 (germline): DFQATT, SNEGSKA (reference sequence). CDR3 DNA: TGCAGTGCTAGTGCCGAAGGTCTCTCCTACAATGAGCAGTTCTTC. Protein product: CSASAEGLSYNEQFF.

This clonotype was seen repeatedly, ten times or more. The chain carries TRBV4-1 and TRBJ2-2, with a weak D call TRBD2 (5 bases). The CDR3 sequence is 15 residues long. Looked up from germline, CDR1 is MGHRA and CDR2 is YSYEKL. Trimming took off 1 base at V and 5 bases at J, with 11 bases between the two ends. The CDR3 spells CASSQVGARTGELFF. In DNA form, the CDR3 reads TGCGCCAGCAGCCAAGTGGGAGCGCGGACCGGGGAGCTGTTTTTT.

The V call is TRBV20-1, the J call TRBJ2-7; D call uncertain. Between the trimmed V and J ends, which lost 4 bases and 5 bases, there was a span of 12 bases. CDR3 size: 12 residues. The germline V gene has CDR1 DFQATT and CDR2 SNEGSKA (reference sequence). DNA for the CDR3: TGCAGTGCTATGGGTTCTGCCCACGAGCAGTACTTC. This gives the protein CSAMGSAHEQYF.

This clonotype has ten or more counts. This chain connects TRBV6-6 to TRBJ2-5, with D perhaps assigned TRBD1 or TRBD2 (5 bases each). Germline assignment: CDR1 MNHNY and CDR2 SVGAGI (reference sequence). The CDR3 is made up of 13 amino acids. CDR3 amino acids: CASEGPRKETQYF. In nucleotides, the CDR3 is TGTGCTTCCGAGGGGCCTAGGAAAGAGACCCAGTACTTC.

This clonotype appeared many times. The chain recombines TRBV6-5 with TRBJ2-7; 7 bases are shared with TRBD2. The length of the CDR3 is 16 residues. V shed 1 base, J shed 4 bases, and the junction held 10 bases outside the gene matches. The germline V gene encodes CDR1 MNHEY and CDR2 SVGAGI. The CDR3 here is CASSYFPDGRRYEQYF. As DNA, the CDR3 is TGTGCCAGCAGTTACTTTCCGGACGGGAGGCGGTACGAGCAGTACTTC.

This clonotype was found many times. The gene calls are TRBV7-8 and TRBJ2-1, with 9 bases identical to TRBD2. The CDR3 is 19 amino acids. The V and J ends lost 2 bases and 0 bases, in that order; junction bases with no gene match: 11. In germline, CDR1 is SGHVS, CDR2 FQNEAQ. Here the CDR3 DNA reads TGTGCCAGCAGCTTACTCCCCGGACTAGCGAGAGGCTCCTACAATGAGCAGTTCTTC. Translation gives CASSLLPGLARGSYNEQFF.

This clonotype was counted a few times. V and J are TRBV7-8 and TRBJ2-7; 10 nucleotides align to TRBD1. Germline values: CDR1 SGHVS, CDR2 FQNEAQ. The CDR3 runs to 16 residues. J gave up 1 base and V 7 bases, and 10 bases lay outside the gene matches. In DNA, the CDR3 is TGTGCCAGCACCATAGGGACAGGGGCCAATTCCTACGAGCAGTACTTC. This encodes CASTIGTGANSYEQYF.

This clonotype showed up many times. The gene calls are TRBV28 and TRBJ1-6; perhaps TRBD1 as D (5 bases). CDR1 MDHEN and CDR2 SYDVKM come from the germline V gene. The CDR3 extends over 13 amino acids. V shed 7 bases and J shed 10 bases, with 14 bases lying between them. CDR3 in amino acids: CASTKFRESPLHF. Written as DNA, the CDR3 is TGTGCCAGCACCAAATTCAGGGAATCACCCCTCCACTTT. The full variable domain, rest sourced from reference TRBV28 and TRBJ1-6, is DVKVTQSSRYLVKRTGEKVFLECVQDMDHENMFWYRQDPGLGLRLIYFSYDVKMKEKGDIPEGYSVSREKKERFSLILESASTNQTSMYLCASTKFRESPLHFGNGTRLTVT.

V usage is TRBV5-1 and J usage is TRBJ1-1, with TRBD1 as a possible D gene (5 bases). Trimming removed 0 bases from V and 4 bases from J, with 10 bases in between. The germline V gene encodes CDR1 SGHRS and CDR2 YFSETQ. The length of the CDR3 is 14 residues. The CDR3: CASSLEQGITEAFF. The CDR3 DNA reads TGCGCCAGCAGCTTGGAGCAGGGCATCACTGAAGCTTTCTTT.

The rearrangement links TRBV12-3 or TRBV12-4 to TRBJ1-6; D might be TRBD1 (6 bases). With 6 bases removed from V and 6 bases from J, the gap between germline ends came to 12 bases. There are 14 residues in the CDR3. DNA for the CDR3: TGTGCCAGCAGACCCGACAGGTTTAATTCACCCCTCCACTTT. The encoded protein is CASRPDRFNSPLHF.

A few counts support this clonotype. This chain uses TRBV5-4 with TRBJ2-7, with a tentative D call TRBD1 (6 bases). The CDR3 is made up of 14 amino acids. V lost 2 bases, J lost 2 bases, and 11 bases lay in between. Germline CDR1 reads SGHNT; CDR2 reads YYREEE (reference sequence). The CDR3 sequence: CASSLDAGAYEQYF. CDR3 bases: TGTGCCAGCAGCTTAGACGCAGGGGCCTACGAGCAGTACTTC.

This clonotype was counted at least ten times. The chain recombines TRBV28 with TRBJ2-7; D not certain. The CDR3 contains 16 residues. Germline CDR1 and CDR2: MDHEN and SYDVKM. Trimming took 1 base from V and 7 from J, leaving 20 bases between them. The CDR3 DNA reads TGTGCCAGCAGTTTATCCATCTCTTCGACGGGTAATGAGCAGTACTTC. Its translation is CASSLSISSTGNEQYF.

In this sample, this clonotype turned up many times. V is TRBV7-9 and J is TRBJ2-7, with D perhaps assigned TRBD1 or TRBD2 (6 bases each). Trimming cost V 1 base and J 4 bases, with 11 bases left between them. Germline V CDR1 and CDR2: SEHNR, FQNEAQ (reference sequence). The CDR3 loop spans 14 amino acids. The CDR3 bases are TGTGCCAGCAGCTTAGACAGGGAGGCTTACGAGCAGTACTTC. Encoded protein: CASSLDREAYEQYF.